This TCR beta chain is from a study of identifying expanded T cells in peripheral blood. Broader study findings: About 1.2 clones differed between technical replicates, versus around 16 and 19 over time. Across healthy donors, higher total template counts meant significantly greater roughly two-week count variance.

Assay: immunoSEQ multiplex PCR; the TCRdb copy retains only in-frame clones and omits some. The repertoire holds approximately 100,000 clones, with around nine tenths as singletons. In regard to this clone: Its antigen is not known.

No infections or other immune events were documented during collection. The CDR3 runs to 15 residues. Germline values: CDR1 SGHDT, CDR2 YYEEEE. V was pared by 0 bases and J by 4 bases, with 4 bases of the junction left unmatched. Sequenced sample: blood. The receptor was isolated from a person aged 18 to 75 in good health. The chain joins TRBV5-6 to TRBJ2-7, with 10 bases that match TRBD1. The CDR3 here is CASSLGTGGVYEQYF. CDR3 DNA sequence: TGTGCCAGCAGCTTGGGGACAGGGGGAGTTTACGAGCAGTACTTC.